A selection of T cell receptor beta chains follows, all from one sample in a study of regulatory T cells in long-lasting Graves disease. TCRdb re-analysed the multiplex PCR reads in MiXCR, keeping a single row per CDR3 protein. This sample has over 500,000 distinct CDR3 sequences; roughly 16% occur once, and the top ten carry around 18%. These data were also reused for a study on T cells in Graves' hyperthyroidism and ophthalmopathy.

The sequencing used peripheral blood mononuclear cells (PBMCs), collected at new diagnosis, from a patient treated with antithyroid drugs. The receptors were sampled from a woman younger than 45 with Graves disease. Each CDR3 is given with its conserved first and last residue. A D gene is named only where the DNA matches it firmly. Size is stated for part of the rows, as once, few or many counts, or as a class when the clone is expanded.

v_call,d_call,clone_size,j_call,cdr3_aa,cdr3_nt
TRBV2,TRBD2,many,TRBJ2-7,CASSDHLSGSDEQYF,TGTGCCAGCAGTGACCACCTAAGCGGGAGCGACGAGCAGTACTTC
TRBV29-1,.,few,TRBJ1-1,CSVYTGLMDTEAFF,TGCAGCGTTTACACCGGGCTAATGGACACTGAAGCTTTCTTT
TRBV20-1,.,many,TRBJ1-3,CSARAGGNTIYF,TGCAGTGCTAGAGCGGGAGGAAACACCATATATTTT
TRBV7-9,.,many,TRBJ1-2,CASSSSGSASYGYTF,TGTGCCAGCAGCTCATCGGGGTCAGCCTCCTATGGCTACACCTTC
TRBV10-3,.,.,TRBJ2-1,CAISTTGEYGGEQFF,TGTGCCATCAGCACTACTGGGGAGTACGGGGGTGAGCAGTTCTTC
TRBV5-1,.,few,TRBJ2-1,CASSFDRLNEQFF,TGCGCCAGCAGCTTCGACAGACTTAATGAGCAGTTCTTC
TRBV3-1,.,many,TRBJ1-2,CASTWGSGTFGYTF,TGTGCCAGCACCTGGGGATCCGGGACATTTGGCTACACCTTC
TRBV24-1,TRBD2,few,TRBJ2-3,CATSDHRYDVAGGVDTQYF,TGTGCCACCAGTGACCACCGTTATGATGTGGCGGGAGGGGTAGATACGCAGTATTTT
TRBV18,TRBD1,many,TRBJ2-5,CASSPGQGETQYF,TGTGCCAGCTCACCCGGACAGGGAGAGACCCAGTACTTC
TRBV30,TRBD1,few,TRBJ2-3,CAWSRTGGTDTQYF,TGTGCCTGGAGCAGGACAGGGGGAACAGATACGCAGTATTTT
TRBV14,.,.,TRBJ2-7,CASSQRGRPGEQYF,TGTGCCAGCAGCCAACGGGGCCGACCGGGGGAGCAGTACTTC
TRBV12-3/TRBV12-4,TRBD2,many,TRBJ2-7,CASSSPLAGPSYEQYF,TGTGCCAGCAGTTCCCCCCTAGCGGGCCCCTCCTACGAGCAGTACTTC
TRBV24-1,.,many,TRBJ2-3,CATSDNQIHTDTQYF,TGTGCCACCAGTGATAACCAAATCCACACAGATACGCAGTATTTT
TRBV4-1,.,few,TRBJ2-7,CASSQVDGPYEQYF,TGCGCCAGCAGCCAAGTCGATGGTCCCTACGAGCAGTACTTC
TRBV5-1,.,many,TRBJ1-5,CASSLEINQPQHF,TGCGCCAGCAGCTTGGAAATCAATCAGCCCCAGCATTTT
TRBV6-1,TRBD2,many,TRBJ2-1,CASSPLAGVNEQFF,TGTGCCAGCAGTCCCTTAGCGGGAGTCAATGAGCAGTTCTTC
TRBV28,.,many,TRBJ1-4,CASSRPGSKSEKLFF,TGTGCCAGCAGCCGACCGGGATCCAAAAGTGAAAAACTGTTTTTT
TRBV28,.,many,TRBJ2-4,CASKQELAKNIQYF,TGTGCCAGCAAGCAGGAACTAGCCAAAAACATTCAGTACTTC
TRBV6-2/TRBV6-3,TRBD2,many,TRBJ2-7,CASSSSGRLNEQYF,TGTGCCAGCAGTTCGAGCGGGAGACTCAACGAGCAGTACTTC
TRBV6-4,.,.,TRBJ1-2,CASSEKIGGGGYTF,TGTGCCAGCAGTGAAAAAATAGGGGGAGGTGGCTACACCTTC
TRBV5-5,TRBD1,.,TRBJ2-7,CASSSYSAGTGSYEQYF,TGTGCCAGCAGCTCCTACTCCGCCGGGACAGGGTCCTACGAGCAGTACTTC
TRBV15,.,few,TRBJ2-7,CATSRRDNSYEQYF,TGTGCCACCTCCAGACGGGACAACTCCTACGAGCAGTACTTC
TRBV20-1,TRBD2,many,TRBJ2-1,CSAGGLPGSWGDNEQFF,TGCAGTGCCGGGGGACTACCCGGATCTTGGGGGGACAATGAGCAGTTCTTC
TRBV12-3/TRBV12-4,.,many,TRBJ2-7,CASRSGIHEQYF,TGTGCCAGCAGATCAGGGATTCACGAGCAGTACTTC
TRBV30,.,few,TRBJ1-6,CAWPQGLPRHSPLHF,TGTGCCTGGCCCCAGGGGCTACCCCGCCATTCACCCCTCCACTTT
TRBV6-1,.,.,TRBJ2-4,CASTRLGGDGIQYF,TGTGCCAGTACAAGACTGGGTGGCGATGGCATTCAGTACTTC
TRBV5-1,TRBD1,few,TRBJ2-7,CASSFNSGGSYEQYF,TGCGCCAGCAGCTTTAACTCAGGGGGCTCCTACGAGCAGTACTTC